This T cell receptor (beta chain) was identified during a study of T cell changes during pregnancy in multiple sclerosis. Some clones are missing from TCRdb's copy, which holds only in-frame ones; the method was immunoSEQ multiplex PCR. Among about 72,000 clones, roughly 91% were seen once, and the ten largest hold 0.6% to 0.8%. Trimming left V 0 bases short and J 4 bases short, with 6 bases between. The CDR3 consists of 14 residues. Germline CDR1 and CDR2: LNHNV and YYDKDF (reference sequence). This receptor was obtained from a female donor in good health, enrolled as a control in a pregnancy study. Sequenced material: peripheral blood, taken in the third trimester of pregnancy. V usage is TRBV15 and J usage is TRBJ1-4; D ambiguous. Here the CDR3 DNA reads TGTGCCACCAGCAGAGACAGGATTAATGAAAAACTGTTTTTT. This translates into CATSRDRINEKLFF.